The T cell receptor beta chain under discussion was sequenced for a study of CD8+ T cells in alopecia areata (dated by TCRdb to between 2018 and 2020). Regarding the complete study: The treated patients, all with moderate-to-severe alopecia areata, were enrolled in an open-label pilot trial of oral tofacitinib given at 5 to 10 mg twice daily. Patients received tofacitinib for 6 to 18 months and were then followed off drug for 6 months to check for delayed response and recurrence. Disease severity in treated patients was measured with the SALT score, which quantifies the percentage of affected scalp surface area. To study T cell clonal expansion in alopecia areata, the researchers applied high-throughput TCRbeta sequencing to both the C3H/HeJ mouse model and human patients. Scalp tissue and sorted CD4+ and CD8+ peripheral blood T cells from patchy and totalis/universalis alopecia areata patients and from healthy controls were covered by human TCRbeta sequencing. Biopsies were taken from tofacitinib-treated patients at baseline and again at 4 and 24 weeks into treatment, and several of those patients also had a later scalp biopsy. Scalp clonality was compared across normal scalp (n=4), patchy alopecia areata scalp (n=8), and alopecia totalis/universalis scalp (n=8). RNA was extracted with the PAXgene miRNA kit for fixed scalp, the miRNeasy kit for PBMCs, and the RNeasy kit for mouse skin. TCRbeta CDR3 regions were amplified by immunoSEQ multiplex PCR using 35 Vbeta forward and 13 Jbeta reverse primers. Overall results and qualifications from the work: TCR sequences shared between patients were less clear than in mice, possibly partly because of HLA diversity in the patient population. Tofacitinib significantly decreased scalp clonality and the number of expanded CD8+ clones among the top 100 scalp clones. Higher clonality and more expanded CD8+ clones were observed in lesional scalp than in normal scalp, particularly in alopecia totalis/universalis, a finding suggestive of antigenic drive. Because the treated cohort was small and included a single nonresponder, larger studies are needed to assess links between baseline CD8+ expansion and response. Many expanded lesional clones persisted in scalp and blood during tofacitinib treatment, which may partly explain relapse after stopping treatment. Unlike mouse skin, which is dominated by gammadelta T cells, normal human skin has resident alphabeta T cells that are also sequenced, and this complicates analysis of the scalp TCR repertoire.

Libraries were prepared through the immunoSEQ multiplex PCR assay. RNA was extracted from all samples and reverse transcribed into cDNA as template for TCR sequencing. First-strand cDNA was synthesized with SuperScript III using a 2:1 mix of oligo-dT and random hexamers. A synthetic immune receptor repertoire was used to measure amplification bias, and any remaining bias was corrected computationally. The authors processed their data as follows. After raw reads were preprocessed to remove errors, the CDR3 was defined following IMGT conventions as running from the conserved cysteine to phenylalanine. To get clonality, Shannon entropy was normalized by log2 of the number of productive unique TCRs and the result was subtracted from 1. Whether each scalp clone was CD4 or CD8 was inferred by checking scalp TCRbeta sequences against the CD4 and CD8 repertoires from sorted blood. TCRdb mirrors the immuneACCESS table, restricted to in-frame sequences. Some clones are absent from its copies; in checked studies, under half trace to an unresolved V gene, and the reason for the others is unknown. That table gives V, J and clone size, and the DNA gave D and trimming. In this sample the table shows about 120,000 clones, around 53% of which occur a single time. 9.5% to 15% of the sample goes to the ten largest clones.

Sequences SGHKS (CDR1) and YYEKEE (CDR2) are obtained from the germline V gene (reference sequence). From the cysteine through the phenylalanine, the CDR3 covers 14 amino acids. The DNA shown is the 42-base CDR3, in frame from base 1. V and J are truncated by 4 bases and 7 bases respectively, leaving an intervening sequence of 15 bases. As to this clone: Its antigen is not yet known. No much larger clone is present one base from it, and per-base qualities are unavailable.

Reading the label with the study, this specimen's time point is: about 25 weeks on oral tofacitinib. Interpreted using the paper, the treatment or condition label stands for: oral pan-JAK inhibitor, 5-10 mg twice daily. From alopecia areata patients, peripheral blood was collected along with lesional scalp punch biopsies. PBMCs were separated by density centrifugation and stained for CD3, CD4 and CD8, after which CD4+ and CD8+ T cells were sorted on a FACSAria. This specimen was CD8+ T cells sorted from blood, taken at week 24, from a patient treated with tofacitinib. This clonotype was obtained from a human donor with alopecia areata. The rearrangement combines TRBV5-5 with TRBJ2-1; D gene: possibly TRBD2, on 6 matching bases. The CDR3 protein sequence reads: CASSGGLSVNEQFF. The DNA reads TGTGCCAGCAGCGGGGGACTCAGTGTAAATGAGCAGTTCTTC.